Listed here are 13 T cell receptor beta chains from one sample, sequenced in a study of control samples from healthy donors and cancer patients. Only in-frame clones appear in the TCRdb table, and some are missing; sequencing was by immunoSEQ multiplex PCR. The sample includes some 120,000 clones, about 94% of them seen just once. The sequencing sample was made of blood. The source of these receptors is a man aged 25 to 40 in good health.

This rearrangement joins TRBV23-1 to TRBJ1-2; D is unclear. TRBV23-1 is an ORF, and what it does is uncertain. This CDR3 spans 15 amino acids. Trimming pared 2 bases from V and 0 bases from J, leaving 10 bases between. The CDR3 here is CASSQPITSNYGYTF. For the CDR3, the DNA is TGCGCCAGCAGTCAACCTATTACTTCTAACTATGGCTACACCTTC.

The chain couples TRBV7-3 to TRBJ2-7, with D perhaps matching TRBD2 (5 bases). The germline V gene encodes CDR1 SGHTA and CDR2 FQGTGA. Trimming pared 0 bases from V and 7 bases from J, leaving 13 bases between. CDR3 length: 14 amino acids. This CDR3 is CASSLTLGSGEQYF. For the CDR3, the DNA is TGTGCCAGCAGCTTAACGTTGGGGTCGGGGGAGCAGTACTTC.

The rearrangement uses TRBV27 and TRBJ2-7; no firm D call. From germline, CDR1 is MNHEY and CDR2 SMNVEV (reference sequence). The V end was cut by 6 bases, the J end by 3 bases, with 18 bases between. CDR3 length: 15 amino acids. The CDR3 protein is CASSLRPLGRYEQYF. CDR3 in DNA: TGTGCCAGCAGCCTGAGGCCCCTCGGCCGCTACGAGCAGTACTTC.

About this clone itself: The same CDR3 arises from other DNA sequences in this sample as well. The chain employs TRBV5-4 and TRBJ1-5; D uncertain. Per the germline V gene, CDR1 is SGHNT and CDR2 is YYREEE (reference sequence). V lost 4 bases and J lost 1, with 9 bases in between. The CDR3 loop spans 14 amino acids. As DNA, the CDR3 is TGTGCCAGCAGCCTTCTAGGAAGCAATCAGCCCCAGCATTTT. This sequence encodes CASSLLGSNQPQHF.

The chain recombines TRBV6-5 with TRBJ1-1; 7 positions match TRBD1. V lost 6 bases and J lost 11; bases outside the gene matches: 6. The CDR3 runs 11 residues. Germline V gene lookup returns CDR1 MNHEY and CDR2 SVGAGI. CDR3 in amino acids: CASRQGGSAFF. The CDR3 DNA is TGTGCCAGCAGGCAGGGGGGCTCCGCTTTCTTT.

The chain is built from TRBV5-1 and TRBJ1-4; TRBD1 aligns across 9 bases. CDR3 length equals 15 residues. With 4 bases clipped from V and 4 bases from J, the junction kept 5 bases outside the gene matches. CDR1 SGHRS and CDR2 YFSETQ come from the germline V gene. CDR3 sequence reads: CASSVGTGLNEKLFF. The DNA of the CDR3 is TGCGCCAGCAGCGTAGGGACAGGGCTTAATGAAAAACTGTTTTTT.

J is TRBJ1-4 and V is TRBV12-3 or TRBV12-4; D not certain. V gave up 5 bases and J gave up 9 bases, with 10 bases separating them. The CDR3 spans 12 residues. The CDR3 sequence is CASSLSMQKLFF. The CDR3, as DNA: TGTGCCAGCAGTCTGAGCATGCAAAAACTGTTTTTT.

This chain uses TRBV30 with TRBJ1-1; no firm D call. Germline V gene lookup returns CDR1 GTSNPN and CDR2 SVGIG (reference sequence). The CDR3 has 12 amino acids. Between the trimmed V and J ends, which lost 3 bases and 10 bases, there was a span of 15 bases. DNA of the CDR3: TGTGCCTGGAGAGACGACGGGCTCAGAGCTTTCTTT. This translates into CAWRDDGLRAFF.

The chain's CDR3 is CASTIGTLGEQYF. The CDR3 DNA follows: TGTGCCAGCACTATTGGGACATTAGGCGAGCAGTACTTC. This chain connects TRBV5-5 to TRBJ2-7; perhaps TRBD1 as D (6 bases). The CDR3 has 13 amino acids. Germline CDR1 reads SGHKS; CDR2 reads YYEKEE (reference sequence). V was shortened by 6 bases and J by 6 bases, with 16 bases between the two germline ends.

V gene TRBV9 combines with J gene TRBJ1-2, with unresolved D. Germline CDR1 reads SGDLS; CDR2 reads YYNGEE. The CDR3 sequence is 9 residues long. V lost 0 bases and J 13 bases, leaving 4 bases between the germline ends. The chain's CDR3 is CASSVAGTF. The CDR3 region has the DNA TGTGCCAGCAGCGTAGCCGGCACCTTC.

This sequence joins TRBV7-9 and TRBJ1-6; perhaps TRBD1 as D (6 bases). V was shortened by 1 base and J by 7 bases, with 11 bases between the two germline ends. The germline V gene has CDR1 SEHNR and CDR2 FQNEAQ (reference sequence). The CDR3 consists of 15 residues. The CDR3 DNA reads as TGTGCCAGCAGCTTAGTAGGGGGATGGAATTCACCCCTCCACTTT. Its translation is CASSLVGGWNSPLHF.

This clone occurred once. The chain carries TRBV7-9 and TRBJ2-7; D uncertain. V was shortened by 5 bases and J by 4 bases, with 12 bases between the two germline ends. This CDR3 has 13 residues. Germline assignment: CDR1 SEHNR and CDR2 FQNEAQ (reference sequence). CDR3: CASSPPQEYEQYF. Written as DNA, the CDR3 is TGTGCCAGCAGCCCCCCGCAGGAATACGAGCAGTACTTC.

The genes are TRBV3-1 (or the pseudogene TRBV3-2) and TRBJ1-1, with D possibly TRBD1 on 5 matching bases. Germline V gene lookup returns CDR1 LGHDT and CDR2 YNNKEL (reference sequence). V was cut by 0 bases and J by 3 bases, with 8 bases left in between. This CDR3 is built from 14 residues. CDR3 sequence: CASSQDWGDTEAFF. DNA of the CDR3: TGTGCCAGCAGCCAAGATTGGGGGGACACTGAAGCTTTCTTT.